This record covers a single TCR beta chain. The antigen is unknown. This sample was taken from a study of cytomegalovirus exposure and HLA in healthy donors. Study-level background: Caucasian-associated ancestry cluster membership applied to about 77% of under 450 genotyped donors.

The study ran its PCR with 60 Vbeta and 13 Jbeta primers. Original data processing: In a later analysis, the count reached some 73 million unique TCR beta chains, with 9 million to 11 million shared. Sequenced by immunoSEQ multiplex PCR; TCRdb stores in-frame clones only, minus some. V, J and clone size derive from that table, while D and trimming were established from the DNA sequence. The sample contains about 170,000 clones, roughly 80% of which appear only once. V was shortened by 3 bases and J by 3 bases, with 12 bases between the two germline ends. The germline V gene has CDR1 LNHDA and CDR2 SQIVND (reference sequence). This CDR3 is 15 amino acids long. Study conclusions and caveats: Fewer N-insertions than the approximately 680-donor mean were reportedly shown by an Asian-associated ancestry cluster in a later analysis.

The rearrangement links TRBV19 to TRBJ2-1; D possibly corresponds to TRBD1 (6 bases). Specimen: PBMCs. The sequence was obtained from a woman between 18 and 29 years old in good health and CMV-seronegative. CDR3 DNA sequence: TGTGCCAGTAGTATGGCAGGGGCAGGCTACAATGAGCAGTTCTTC. It translates to CASSMAGAGYNEQFF.